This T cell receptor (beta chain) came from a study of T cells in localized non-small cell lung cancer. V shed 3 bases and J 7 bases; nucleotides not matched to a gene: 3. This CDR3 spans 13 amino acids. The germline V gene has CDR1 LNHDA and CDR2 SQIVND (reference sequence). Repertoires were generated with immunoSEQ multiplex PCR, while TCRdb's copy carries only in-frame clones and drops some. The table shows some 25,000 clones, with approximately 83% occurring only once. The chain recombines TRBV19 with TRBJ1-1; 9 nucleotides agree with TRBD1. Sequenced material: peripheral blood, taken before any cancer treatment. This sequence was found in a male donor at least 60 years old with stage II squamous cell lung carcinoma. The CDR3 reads CASSMPGQGEAFF. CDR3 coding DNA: TGTGCCAGTAGTATGCCGGGACAGGGTGAAGCTTTCTTT.